Below are 10 T cell receptor beta chains sequenced from a single sample in a study of graft-versus-host responses after intestinal transplantation (dated by TCRdb to about 2021). The time point label, as the study defines it: cells obtained before transplantation from donor or recipient. Mixed lymphocyte reactions plated approximately 200,000 CFSE-labeled pre-transplant responders with approximately 200,000 irradiated violet-dye-labeled stimulators and were cultured for about 6 days. Library preparation used the immunoSEQ multiplex PCR assay. TCRdb took this table from immuneACCESS and kept in-frame rearrangements with V and J called. Such tables lack part of the clones; where checked against another copy, unresolved V genes explain under half of the gap, and the rest is unexplained. The sample table records roughly 14,000 clones; 25% to 40% of these occur just once. Roughly 1.9% of the sample is taken by the ten largest.

This specimen consisted of alloreactive CD8+ T cells from a mixed lymphocyte reaction culture, obtained before intestinal transplant. Explained via the paper, the cell subset or site label denotes: CFSE-low proliferating T cells sorted from approximately 6-day pre-transplant mixed lymphocyte reaction (GvH or HvG direction). The receptors here all came from a human patient who received an intestinal transplant.

The V and J genes are TRBV30 and TRBJ1-1; the match to TRBD1 covers 11 bases. CDR3 length: 15 residues. The ends lost 1 base at V and 8 bases at J; junction bases unmatched: 9. Germline CDR1 GTSNPN, CDR2 SVGIG (reference sequence). CDR3 amino acids: CAWSAEPGQGGEAFF. CDR3 DNA sequence: TGTGCCTGGAGTGCGGAGCCGGGACAGGGGGGGGAAGCTTTCTTT.

This clone was recorded once. The chain joins TRBV4-1 to TRBJ2-1; weak D call: TRBD1 (6 bases). V was shortened by 3 bases and J by 0 bases, with 12 bases between the two germline ends. The CDR3 totals 16 residues. Germline-derived CDR1 and CDR2 are MGHRA and YSYEKL. Here the CDR3 DNA reads TGCGCCAGCAGCCAGCCAGGACAGAACTCCTACAATGAGCAGTTCTTC. It is translated as CASSQPGQNSYNEQFF.

CDR3 residues: CASSQAGKAEAFF. CDR3 coding DNA: TGCGCCAGCAGCCAAGCCGGGAAGGCTGAAGCTTTCTTT. V is TRBV4-1 and J is TRBJ1-1, with D unresolved. Trimming shortened V by 1 base and J by 6 bases, and 9 bases separated the two germline ends. This CDR3 has 13 residues. Germline V gene sequence: CDR1 MGHRA, CDR2 YSYEKL.

The CDR3, as DNA: TGTGCCTGGAAGGGGACAGGAGAAACTGAAGCTTTCTTT. Its protein product is CAWKGTGETEAFF. The chain employs TRBV30 and TRBJ1-1; 8 bases are shared with TRBD1. The CDR3 extends over 13 amino acids. Germline CDR1 reads GTSNPN; CDR2 reads SVGIG (reference sequence). With V trimmed by 4 bases and J by 5 bases, 6 bases remained unmatched.

This chain joins TRBV19 and TRBJ2-3; TRBD1 aligns across 8 bases. The germline CDR1 and CDR2 sequences are LNHDA and SQIVND (reference sequence). V trimming: 6 bases; J trimming: 3 bases; junction bases outside the gene matches: 20. CDR3 size: 19 residues. The DNA for the CDR3 is TGTGCCAGTAGCCTAACAGGCATTCAGGGGGCACCCCGTACAGATACGCAGTATTTT. Its translation is CASSLTGIQGAPRTDTQYF.

The V call is TRBV6-1, the J call TRBJ2-5, with D perhaps matching TRBD2 (6 bases). The J call is in doubt because the DNA end fits TRBJ2-7 better. The CDR3 length is 14 residues. In germline, CDR1 is MNHNS, CDR2 SASEGT. CDR3 nucleotides: TGTGCCAGCAGTGAGGGCGGGGCCCTCTACGAGCAGTACTTC. Translated, it gives CASSEGGALYEQYF.

This clone was seen a few times. This chain uses TRBV6-1 with TRBJ1-3; TRBD1 agrees at 9 bases. The CDR3 extends over 15 amino acids. CDR1 and CDR2 from the germline V gene are MNHNS and SASEGT. V trimming: 5 bases; J trimming: 2 bases; junction bases outside the gene matches: 4. The CDR3 DNA reads TGTGCCAGCAGTACAGGGACAGGGACTGGAAACACCATATATTTT. Its protein is CASSTGTGTGNTIYF.

The CDR3 DNA reads as TGTGCCAGCAGCCGCACCGGGACAGGGAATGAAAAACTGTTTTTT. The encoded protein is CASSRTGTGNEKLFF. This chain connects TRBV7-9 to TRBJ1-4; 9 positions agree with TRBD1. Trimming at V came to 5 bases and at J to 5 bases, leaving 6 bases not matched to a gene. The germline CDR1 and CDR2 sequences are SEHNR and FQNEAQ (reference sequence). This CDR3 spans 15 amino acids.

This rearrangement joins TRBV6-5 to TRBJ2-5; 11 bases fit TRBD1. The closer fit of TRBJ2-7 to the DNA end suggests the J call may be wrong. Germline assignment: CDR1 MNHEY and CDR2 SVGAGI. This CDR3 contains 15 residues. This chain's CDR3 is CASSYSGQGEDEQYF. The CDR3, as DNA: TGTGCCAGCAGTTACTCGGGACAGGGGGAGGACGAGCAGTACTTC.

V usage is TRBV15 and J usage is TRBJ2-4; 7 bases align to TRBD2. Germline values: CDR1 LNHNV, CDR2 YYDKDF (reference sequence). V was clipped by 9 bases and J by 3 bases; unmatched bases: 14. CDR3 length equals 16 residues. The CDR3 region is CATSWGGEGLKNIQYF. The DNA of the CDR3 is TGTGCCACTTCGTGGGGGGGTGAGGGGCTCAAAAACATTCAGTACTTC.